This entry describes one T cell receptor beta chain. As yet, its antigen is unknown. It was with 60 Vbeta and 13 Jbeta primers that the PCR ran. Assay: immunoSEQ multiplex PCR; the TCRdb copy retains only in-frame clones and omits some. The sample has 150,000 to 200,000 clones, less than 75% seen once. The CDR3 has 16 residues. Germline V CDR1 and CDR2: MNHNS, SASEGT. V lost 1 base to trimming and J lost 5 bases; unmatched junction nucleotides: 6. The sample originates from a study of cytomegalovirus exposure and HLA in healthy donors. Overall study results and limits: The study recorded over 150 TCR beta chains that were cytomegalovirus-associated. Presence/absence analysis assumed near-uniform sequencing depth across donors. In an earlier analysis, about 87% or about 30%: the productive usage of most TCR beta V segments. Trimming of TCR beta V- and J-genes showed a link, identified in a later analysis, to a missense DCLRE1C variant.

This receptor was taken from a girl between 5 and 17 years old in good health and CMV-seronegative. V usage is TRBV6-1 and J usage is TRBJ2-5; 11 bases fit TRBD2. The sequencing sample was made of PBMCs. This CDR3 is CASSEVGTSGGETQYF. DNA of the CDR3: TGTGCCAGCAGTGAAGTGGGGACTAGCGGAGGGGAGACCCAGTACTTC.